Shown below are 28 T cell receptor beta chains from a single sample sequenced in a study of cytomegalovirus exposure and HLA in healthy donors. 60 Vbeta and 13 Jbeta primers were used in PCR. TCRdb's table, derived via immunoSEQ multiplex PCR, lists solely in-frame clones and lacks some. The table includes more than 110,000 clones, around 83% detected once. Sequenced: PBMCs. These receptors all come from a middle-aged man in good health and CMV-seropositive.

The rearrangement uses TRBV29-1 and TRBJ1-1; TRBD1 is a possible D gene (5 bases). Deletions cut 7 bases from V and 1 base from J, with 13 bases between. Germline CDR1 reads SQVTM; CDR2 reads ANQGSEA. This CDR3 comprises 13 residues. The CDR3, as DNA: TGCAGCGCCTTGACAGATACGAACACTGAAGCTTTCTTT. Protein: CSALTDTNTEAFF.

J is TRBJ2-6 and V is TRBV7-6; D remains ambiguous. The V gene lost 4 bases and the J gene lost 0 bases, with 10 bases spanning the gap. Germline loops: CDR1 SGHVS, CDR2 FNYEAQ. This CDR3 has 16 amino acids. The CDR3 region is CASSSGRSSGANVLTF. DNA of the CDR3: TGTGCCAGCAGCTCTGGCCGGAGCTCTGGGGCCAACGTCCTGACTTTC.

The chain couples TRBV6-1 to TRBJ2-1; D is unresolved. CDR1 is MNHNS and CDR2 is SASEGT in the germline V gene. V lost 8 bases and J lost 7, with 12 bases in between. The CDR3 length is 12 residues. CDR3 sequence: CASHPPGNEQFF. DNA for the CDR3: TGTGCCAGCCACCCCCCCGGGAATGAGCAGTTCTTC.

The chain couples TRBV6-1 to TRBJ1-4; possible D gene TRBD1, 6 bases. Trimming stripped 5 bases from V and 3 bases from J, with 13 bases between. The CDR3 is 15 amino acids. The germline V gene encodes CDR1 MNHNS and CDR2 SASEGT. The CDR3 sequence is CASSLRDRPNEKLFF. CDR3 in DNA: TGTGCCAGCAGTCTCCGCGACAGGCCTAATGAAAAACTGTTTTTT.

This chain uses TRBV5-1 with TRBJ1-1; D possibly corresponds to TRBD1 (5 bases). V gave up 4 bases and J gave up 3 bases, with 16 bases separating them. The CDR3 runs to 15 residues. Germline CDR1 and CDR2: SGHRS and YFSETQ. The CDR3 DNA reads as TGCGCCAGCAGCCCGTTCGGGGGTGTGGACACTGAAGCTTTCTTT. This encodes CASSPFGGVDTEAFF.

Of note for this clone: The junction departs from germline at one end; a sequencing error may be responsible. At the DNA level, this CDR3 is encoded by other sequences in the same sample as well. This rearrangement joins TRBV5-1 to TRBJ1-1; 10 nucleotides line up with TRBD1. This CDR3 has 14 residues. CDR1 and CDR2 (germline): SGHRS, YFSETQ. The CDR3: CASSSGQGNTEAFF. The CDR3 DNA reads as TGCGCCAGCAGCTCGGGACAGGGGAACACTGAAGCTTTCTTC.

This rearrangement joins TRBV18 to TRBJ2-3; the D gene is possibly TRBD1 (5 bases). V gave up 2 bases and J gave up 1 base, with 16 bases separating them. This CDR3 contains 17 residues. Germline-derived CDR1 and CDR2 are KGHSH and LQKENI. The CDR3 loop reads CASSPTWTSMGTDTQYF. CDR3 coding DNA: TGTGCCAGCTCACCAACCTGGACATCCATGGGCACAGATACGCAGTATTTT.

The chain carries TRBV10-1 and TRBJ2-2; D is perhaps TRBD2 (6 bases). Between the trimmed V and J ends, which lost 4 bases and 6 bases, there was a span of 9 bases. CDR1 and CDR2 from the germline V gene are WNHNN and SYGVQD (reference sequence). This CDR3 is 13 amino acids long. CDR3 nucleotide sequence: TGCGCCAGCAGTGGGGGGGACGCCGGGGAGCTGTTTTTT. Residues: CASSGGDAGELFF.

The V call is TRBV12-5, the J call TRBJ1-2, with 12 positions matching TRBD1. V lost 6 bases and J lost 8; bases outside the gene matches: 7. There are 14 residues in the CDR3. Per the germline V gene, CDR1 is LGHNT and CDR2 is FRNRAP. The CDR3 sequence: CASGQGQGARGYTF. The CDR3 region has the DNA TGTGCTAGTGGCCAGGGACAGGGGGCGCGGGGCTACACCTTC. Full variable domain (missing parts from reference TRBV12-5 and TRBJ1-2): DARVTQTPRHKVTEMGQEVTMRCQPILGHNTVFWYRQTMMQGLELLAYFRNRAPLDDSGMPKDRFSAEMPDATLATLKIQPSEPRDSAVYFCASGQGQGARGYTFGSGTRLTVV.

CDR3 protein: CASSFRGWDGYTF. DNA for the CDR3: TGTGCCAGCAGTTTCAGGGGGTGGGATGGCTACACCTTC. The chain links TRBV28 to TRBJ1-2; 7 bases match TRBD1. V shed 3 bases, J shed 6 bases, and the junction held 4 bases outside the gene matches. The CDR3 has 13 amino acids. Per germline, CDR1 MDHEN and CDR2 SYDVKM.

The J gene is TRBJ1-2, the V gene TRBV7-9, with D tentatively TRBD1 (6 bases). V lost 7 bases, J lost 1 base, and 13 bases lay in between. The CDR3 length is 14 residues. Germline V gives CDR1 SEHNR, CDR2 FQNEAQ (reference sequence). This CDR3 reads CASTRTELNYGYTF. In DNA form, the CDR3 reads TGTGCCAGCACCCGGACAGAGCTTAACTATGGCTACACCTTC.

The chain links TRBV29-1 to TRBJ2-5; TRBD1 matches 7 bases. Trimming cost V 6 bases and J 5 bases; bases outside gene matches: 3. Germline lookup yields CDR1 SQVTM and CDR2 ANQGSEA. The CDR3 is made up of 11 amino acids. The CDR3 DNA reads TGCAGCGTGGCCAGGGGGGAGACCCAGTACTTC. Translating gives CSVARGETQYF.

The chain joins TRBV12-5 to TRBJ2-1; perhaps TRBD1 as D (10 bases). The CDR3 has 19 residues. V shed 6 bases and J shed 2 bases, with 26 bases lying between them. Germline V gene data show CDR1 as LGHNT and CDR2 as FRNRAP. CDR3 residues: CASGPPTGGPSGTYNEQFF. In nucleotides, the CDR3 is TGTGCTAGTGGGCCGCCGACAGGGGGCCCTAGCGGGACCTACAATGAGCAGTTCTTC.

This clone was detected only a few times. The CDR3 DNA is TGTGCCAGCAGCTCCCGGGACAGGGCTAACTATGGCTACACCTTC. The encoded protein is CASSSRDRANYGYTF. This chain connects TRBV7-9 to TRBJ1-2; 9 bases align to TRBD1. The CDR3 consists of 15 residues. V gave up 4 bases and J gave up 0 bases; unmatched junction bases: 3. CDR1 and CDR2 (germline): SEHNR, FQNEAQ (reference sequence).

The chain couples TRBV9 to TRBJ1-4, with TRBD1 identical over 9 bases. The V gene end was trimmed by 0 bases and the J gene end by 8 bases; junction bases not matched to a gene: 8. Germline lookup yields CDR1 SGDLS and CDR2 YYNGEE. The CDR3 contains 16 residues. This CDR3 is CASSVGPGQGSEKLFF. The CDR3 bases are TGTGCCAGCAGCGTAGGACCGGGACAGGGTAGCGAAAAACTGTTTTTT.

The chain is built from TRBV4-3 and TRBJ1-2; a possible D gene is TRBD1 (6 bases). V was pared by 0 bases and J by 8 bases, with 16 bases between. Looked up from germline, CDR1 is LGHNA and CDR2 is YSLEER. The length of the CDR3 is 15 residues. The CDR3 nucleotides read TGCGCCAGCAGCCAAGAGGGGGCGGTAATCTTGGGCTACACCTTC. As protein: CASSQEGAVILGYTF.

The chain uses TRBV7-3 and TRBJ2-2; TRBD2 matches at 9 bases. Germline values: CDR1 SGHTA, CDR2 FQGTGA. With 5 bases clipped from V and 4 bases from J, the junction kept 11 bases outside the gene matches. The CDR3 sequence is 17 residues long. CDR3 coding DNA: TGTGCCAGCAGCCAGGATGGGCGGGGGGGCTCCACCGGGGAGCTGTTTTTT. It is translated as CASSQDGRGGSTGELFF.

The CDR3 loop is CAWSVLRPGNTIYF. Here the CDR3 DNA reads TGTGCCTGGAGTGTACTGCGGCCTGGAAACACCATATATTTT. V and J are TRBV30 and TRBJ1-3; D gene uncertain. The V end lost 0 bases, the J end lost 2 bases, and 8 bases lay between the germline ends. The CDR3 covers 14 residues. Germline CDR1 reads GTSNPN; CDR2 reads SVGIG (reference sequence). The whole variable domain, remainder taken from reference TRBV30 and TRBJ1-3, is SQTIHQWPATLVQPVGSPLSLECTVEGTSNPNLYWYRQAAGRGLQLLFYSVGIGQISSEVPQNLSASRPQDRQFILSSKKLLLSDSGFYLCAWSVLRPGNTIYFGEGSWLTVV.

The CDR3 sequence is CASSSPTVTVPDTQYF. CDR3 nucleotides: TGTGCCAGCAGCTCCCCGACAGTAACGGTACCAGATACGCAGTATTTT. This rearrangement joins TRBV5-6 to TRBJ2-3, with TRBD1 as a possible D gene (5 bases). CDR1 SGHDT and CDR2 YYEEEE come from the germline V gene. The V gene lost 3 bases and the J gene lost 4 bases, with 18 bases spanning the gap. The CDR3 spans 16 residues.

The CDR3 DNA is TGTGCCAGCAGTTACCTGGCTAGCTACGAGCAGTACTTC. Its translation is CASSYLASYEQYF. The V call is TRBV6-6, the J call TRBJ2-7; unclear D gene. The CDR3 has 13 residues. Germline values: CDR1 MNHNY, CDR2 SVGAGI (reference sequence). The V end was cut by 2 bases, the J end by 3 bases, with 8 bases between.

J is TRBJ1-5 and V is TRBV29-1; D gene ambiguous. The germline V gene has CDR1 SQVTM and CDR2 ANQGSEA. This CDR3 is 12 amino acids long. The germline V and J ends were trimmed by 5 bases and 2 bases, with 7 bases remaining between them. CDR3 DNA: TGCAGCGTTCGGAGGGGCAATCAGCCCCAGCATTTT. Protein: CSVRRGNQPQHF.

CDR3 DNA: TGTGCCACCAGCAGAGCCATAAGCCTACAGGGGGCGCCGGACTATGGCTACACCTTC. Translating gives CATSRAISLQGAPDYGYTF. The chain links TRBV15 to TRBJ1-2; 9 bases align to TRBD1. V lost 1 base to trimming and J lost 3 bases; unmatched junction nucleotides: 15. CDR3 length equals 19 residues. Germline loops: CDR1 LNHNV, CDR2 YYDKDF (reference sequence).

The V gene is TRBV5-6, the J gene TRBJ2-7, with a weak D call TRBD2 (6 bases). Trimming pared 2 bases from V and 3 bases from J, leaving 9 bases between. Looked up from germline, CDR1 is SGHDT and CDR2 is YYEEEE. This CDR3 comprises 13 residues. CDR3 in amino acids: CASSFATSYEQYF. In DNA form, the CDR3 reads TGTGCCAGCAGCTTCGCGACTAGCTACGAGCAGTACTTC.

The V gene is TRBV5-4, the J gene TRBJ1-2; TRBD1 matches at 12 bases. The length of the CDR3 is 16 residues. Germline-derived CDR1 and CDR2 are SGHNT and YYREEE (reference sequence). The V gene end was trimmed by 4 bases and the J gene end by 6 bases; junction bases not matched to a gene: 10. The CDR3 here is CASSHGDRGLGHGYTF. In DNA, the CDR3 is TGTGCCAGCAGCCACGGGGACAGGGGGCTTGGCCATGGCTACACCTTC.

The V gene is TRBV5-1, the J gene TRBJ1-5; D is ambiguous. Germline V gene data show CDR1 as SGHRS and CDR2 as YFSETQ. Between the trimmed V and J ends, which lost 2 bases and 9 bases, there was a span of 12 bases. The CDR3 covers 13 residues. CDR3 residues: CASSFSLRGPQHF. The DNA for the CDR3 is TGCGCCAGCAGCTTTTCGCTTCGGGGGCCCCAGCATTTT.

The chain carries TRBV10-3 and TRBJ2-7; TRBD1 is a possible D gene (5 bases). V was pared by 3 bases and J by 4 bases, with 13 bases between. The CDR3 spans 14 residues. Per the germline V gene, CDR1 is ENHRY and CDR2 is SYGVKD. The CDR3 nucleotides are TGTGCCATCAGTGACCCCAGGGCAGGGTACGAGCAGTACTTC. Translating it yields CAISDPRAGYEQYF.

Here the CDR3 reads CASSELEGLQPQHF. The DNA for the CDR3 is TGTGCCAGCAGTGAATTGGAGGGCCTCCAGCCCCAGCATTTT. The chain links TRBV25-1 to TRBJ1-5; the D is unclear. Germline V gene data show CDR1 as MGHDK and CDR2 as SYGVNS. V lost 1 base and J lost 7, with 11 bases in between. There are 14 residues in the CDR3.

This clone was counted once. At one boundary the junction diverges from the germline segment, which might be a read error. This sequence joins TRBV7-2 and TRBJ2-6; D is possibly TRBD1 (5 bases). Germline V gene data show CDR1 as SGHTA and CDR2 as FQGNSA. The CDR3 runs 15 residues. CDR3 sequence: CASSARVPGANVLTF. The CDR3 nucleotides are TGTGCCAGCAGCGCCAGGGTTCCTGGCGCCAACGTCCTGACTTTC.